The source of this TCR beta chain is a study of human T cells and chemical hapten exposure. Study-wide background: Skin of the upper inner arm, approximately 2 cm by approximately 2 cm, received 2% DPC for sensitization. Patients received weekly diphenylcyclopropenone doses to the scalp throughout the approximately 25-week study.

Turning to this clonotype: Antigen specificity is unknown.

The V and J ends lost 5 bases and 2 bases, in that order; junction bases with no gene match: 5. Germline CDR1 is SNHLY and CDR2 is FYNNEI. The CDR3 extends over 15 amino acids. Time point noted: patch test 1, 2 weeks after DPC sensitization. Regarding treatment: therapeutic diphenylcyclopropenone sensitization with weekly scalp DPC. The study, taken as a whole, reports: DPC sensitization did not alter TCRs above 1 in 1000 frequency.

One entry per CDR3 protein results from TCRdb running MiXCR on the RACE reads. In the table there are around 99,000 distinct CDR3 sequences, around 12% of which are singletons. This material consisted of whole blood, taken in connection with sensitization to the hapten diphenylcyclopropenone (DPC). The sequence was collected from a woman aged 40 to 55 with alopecia areata. Some clones in this sample may be carry-over from other donors' samples. The chain combines TRBV2 with TRBJ2-3; 9 positions match TRBD1. This chain's CDR3 is CASSPQGADTDTQYF. CDR3 nucleotides: TGTGCCAGCAGTCCACAGGGGGCGGACACAGATACGCAGTATTTT.